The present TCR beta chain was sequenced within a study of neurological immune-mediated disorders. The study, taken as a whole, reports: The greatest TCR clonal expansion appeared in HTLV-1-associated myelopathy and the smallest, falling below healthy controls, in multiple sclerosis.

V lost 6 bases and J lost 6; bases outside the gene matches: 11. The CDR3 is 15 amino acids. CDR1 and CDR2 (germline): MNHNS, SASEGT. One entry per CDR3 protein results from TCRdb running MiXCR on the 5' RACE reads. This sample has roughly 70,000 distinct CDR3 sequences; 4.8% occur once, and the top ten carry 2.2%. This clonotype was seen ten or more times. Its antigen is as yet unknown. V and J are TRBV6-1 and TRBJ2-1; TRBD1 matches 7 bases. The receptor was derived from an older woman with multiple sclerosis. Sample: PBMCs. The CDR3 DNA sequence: TGTGCCAGCAGGGAGACAGGGATGCGTGCCAATGAGCAGTTCTTC. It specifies CASRETGMRANEQFF.